This T cell receptor (beta chain) was captured by sequencing in a study of breast tumors, draining lymph nodes, adjacent tissues. Samples came from axillary lymph nodes draining the breast cancer. Concerning this clonotype: No antigen is known for it.

Study-level findings and limits: Tumor repertoires ranked between lymph nodes and nontumor tissue in diversity, with V and J gene preferences.

The CDR3 length is 13 residues. From germline, CDR1 is SGHVS and CDR2 FQNEAQ. TCRdb analysed the multiplex PCR reads with MiXCR anew, one entry per CDR3 protein. The sample records 84,000 or so distinct CDR3 sequences, approximately 29% being singletons. This TCR was recovered from a female donor with breast cancer. Some clones in this sample may be carry-over from other donors' samples. The chain has TRBV7-8 and TRBJ2-7; 8 nucleotides align to TRBD1. The sequencing input was axillary lymph node tissue. The CDR3 bases are TGTGCTACTCAGAGCGGCAGGGGGCGTGAGCAGTACTTC. Its protein is CATQSGRGREQYF.